This T cell receptor beta chain was identified during a study of blood T cell repertoires in COVID-19. Measured with immunoSEQ multiplex PCR; TCRdb has only the in-frame clones, and not every one. Seen here are a few hundred thousand clones, roughly nine tenths observed once, and the top ten hold roughly 18%. This clone was seen just once. The age range of participants was 18 to 89 years, with residence in under 30 US areas. The germline V gene encodes CDR1 LNHDA and CDR2 SQIVND (reference sequence). With 3 bases removed from V and 2 bases from J, the gap between germline ends came to 15 bases. The CDR3 runs 16 residues.

This receptor was taken from a woman in her twenties or thirties who had recovered from COVID-19. Sequences were obtained from PBMCs or T cells enriched from blood (not recorded which). V usage is TRBV19 and J usage is TRBJ2-3, with a weak D call TRBD2 (6 bases). As DNA, the CDR3 is TGTGCCAGTAGTATCGGACTAAAAGACTACACAGATACGCAGTATTTT. Amino acid sequence: CASSIGLKDYTDTQYF.